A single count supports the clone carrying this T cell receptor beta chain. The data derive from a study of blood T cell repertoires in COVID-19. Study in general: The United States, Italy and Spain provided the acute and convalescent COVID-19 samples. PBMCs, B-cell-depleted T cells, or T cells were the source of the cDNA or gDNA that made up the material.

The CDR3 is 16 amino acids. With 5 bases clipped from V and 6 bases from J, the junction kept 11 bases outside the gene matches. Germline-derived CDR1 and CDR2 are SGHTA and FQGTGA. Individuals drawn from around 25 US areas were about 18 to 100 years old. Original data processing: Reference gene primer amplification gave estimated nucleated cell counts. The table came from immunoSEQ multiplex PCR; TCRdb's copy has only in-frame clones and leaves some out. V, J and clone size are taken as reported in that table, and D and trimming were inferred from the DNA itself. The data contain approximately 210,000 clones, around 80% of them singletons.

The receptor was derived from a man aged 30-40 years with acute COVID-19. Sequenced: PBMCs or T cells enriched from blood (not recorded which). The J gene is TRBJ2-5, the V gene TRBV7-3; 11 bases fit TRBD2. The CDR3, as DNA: TGTGCCAGCAGCCAGGTGGTAGCGGGGGGGCCGAAGACCCAGTACTTC. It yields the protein CASSQVVAGGPKTQYF.